A selection of T cell receptor beta chains follows, all from one sample in a study of identical twins. TCRdb reanalysed the 5' RACE reads using MiXCR and keeps one entry per CDR3 protein. Among 200,000 to 250,000 distinct CDR3 sequences listed, approximately 5.9% were seen once. The same specimen was also included in a second study, on T cells expressing NK-cell markers.

The sequenced sample consisted of CD8+ T cells sorted from blood. These receptors were collected from a woman aged 18-29 years in good health. CDR3s include the opening cysteine and the closing phenylalanine or tryptophan. The D gene is left open where the match is weak. Only part of the rows carry a size: once, few, many, or a class if the clone is expanded.

v_gene	d_gene	abundance	j_gene	CDR3aa	CDR3nt
TRBV6-1	TRBD2	few	TRBJ2-1	CASSGLLAGREYNEQFF	TGTGCCAGCAGTGGCCTTTTAGCGGGACGGGAGTACAATGAGCAGTTCTTC
TRBV29-1	TRBD1	NA	TRBJ2-7	CSGTGASYEQYF	TGCAGCGGCACAGGGGCGTCCTACGAGCAGTACTTC
TRBV19	NA	few	TRBJ2-1	CASSSDTRGNNEQFF	TGTGCCAGTAGCTCAGATACTAGGGGGAACAATGAGCAGTTCTTC
TRBV9	NA	NA	TRBJ2-3	CASSVEGPPTDTQYF	TGTGCCAGCAGCGTAGAGGGGCCACCCACAGATACGCAGTATTTT
TRBV27	TRBD2	few	TRBJ2-1	CASSLGTSGENNEQFF	TGTGCCAGCAGTTTAGGGACTAGCGGGGAGAACAATGAGCAGTTCTTC
TRBV4-1	NA	NA	TRBJ2-2	CASSLRGGDRTGELFF	TGCGCCAGCAGCCTTAGAGGGGGGGATCGAACCGGGGAGCTGTTTTTT
TRBV9	NA	once	TRBJ1-2	CASSVPGKAGWKRGYTF	TGTGCCAGCAGCGTACCCGGGAAGGCGGGGTGGAAGCGTGGCTACACCTTC
TRBV6-2/TRBV6-3	TRBD2	many	TRBJ2-1	CASSYGTSGGQNEQFF	TGTGCCAGCAGTTACGGAACTAGCGGGGGCCAGAATGAGCAGTTCTTC
TRBV12-3/TRBV12-4	NA	many	TRBJ2-2	CASRNPDREANTGELFF	TGTGCCAGCCGAAACCCCGACAGGGAGGCGAACACCGGGGAGCTGTTTTTT
TRBV9	NA	few	TRBJ2-6	CASSDQDPGANVLTF	TGTGCCAGCAGCGACCAGGACCCTGGGGCCAACGTCCTGACTTTC